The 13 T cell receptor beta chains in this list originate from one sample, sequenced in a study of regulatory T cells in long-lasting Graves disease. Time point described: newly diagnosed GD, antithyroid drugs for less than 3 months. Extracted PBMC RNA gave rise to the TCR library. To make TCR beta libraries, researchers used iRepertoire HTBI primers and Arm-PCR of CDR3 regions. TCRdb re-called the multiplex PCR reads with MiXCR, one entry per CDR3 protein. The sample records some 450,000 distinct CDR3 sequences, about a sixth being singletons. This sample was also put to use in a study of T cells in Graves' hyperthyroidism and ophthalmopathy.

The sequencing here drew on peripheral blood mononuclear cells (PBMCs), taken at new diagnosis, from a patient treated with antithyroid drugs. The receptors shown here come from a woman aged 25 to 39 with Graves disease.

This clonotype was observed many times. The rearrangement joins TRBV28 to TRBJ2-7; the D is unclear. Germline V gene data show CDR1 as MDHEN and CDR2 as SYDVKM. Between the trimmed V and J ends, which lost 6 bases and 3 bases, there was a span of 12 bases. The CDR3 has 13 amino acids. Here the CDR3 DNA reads TGTGCCAGCAGCGCCTTATCCCTCTACGAGCAGTACTTC. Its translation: CASSALSLYEQYF.

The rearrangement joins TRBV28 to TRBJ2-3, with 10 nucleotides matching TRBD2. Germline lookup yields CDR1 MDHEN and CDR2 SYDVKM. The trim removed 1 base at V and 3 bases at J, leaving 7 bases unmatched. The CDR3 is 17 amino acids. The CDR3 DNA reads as TGTGCCAGCAGTTTATTTGTGACTAGCGGGCAAACAGATACGCAGTATTTT. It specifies CASSLFVTSGQTDTQYF.

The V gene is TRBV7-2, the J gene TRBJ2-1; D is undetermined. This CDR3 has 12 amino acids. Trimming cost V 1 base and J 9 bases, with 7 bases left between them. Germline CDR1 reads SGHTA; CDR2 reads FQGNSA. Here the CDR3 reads CASSLVVFEQFF. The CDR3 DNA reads TGTGCCAGCAGCTTAGTAGTTTTTGAGCAGTTCTTC.

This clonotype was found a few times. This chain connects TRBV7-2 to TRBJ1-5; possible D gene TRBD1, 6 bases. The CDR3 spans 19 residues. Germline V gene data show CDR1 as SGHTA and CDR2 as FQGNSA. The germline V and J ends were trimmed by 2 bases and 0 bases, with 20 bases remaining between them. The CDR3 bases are TGTGCCAGCAGCTTATATGCCATTCAGGGGTCTTATAGCAATCAGCCCCAGCATTTT. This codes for CASSLYAIQGSYSNQPQHF. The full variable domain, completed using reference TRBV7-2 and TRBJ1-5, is GAGVSQSPSNKVTEKGKDVELRCDPISGHTALYWYRQSLGQGLEFLIYFQGNSAPDKSGLPSDRFSAERTGGSVSTLTIQRTQQEDSAVYLCASSLYAIQGSYSNQPQHFGDGTRLSIL.

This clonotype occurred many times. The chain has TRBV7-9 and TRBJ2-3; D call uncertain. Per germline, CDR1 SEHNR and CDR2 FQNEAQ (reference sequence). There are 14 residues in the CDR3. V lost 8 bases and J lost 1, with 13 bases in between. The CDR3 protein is CASRHNGGTDTQYF. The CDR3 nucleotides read TGTGCCAGCCGGCACAATGGGGGCACAGATACGCAGTATTTT.

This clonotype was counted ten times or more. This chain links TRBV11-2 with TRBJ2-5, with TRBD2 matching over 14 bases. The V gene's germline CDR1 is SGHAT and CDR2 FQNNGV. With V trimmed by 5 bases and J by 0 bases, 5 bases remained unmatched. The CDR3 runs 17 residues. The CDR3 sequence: CASSPGTSGSDQETQYF. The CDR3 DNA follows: TGTGCCAGCAGCCCCGGGACTAGCGGGAGTGACCAAGAGACCCAGTACTTC. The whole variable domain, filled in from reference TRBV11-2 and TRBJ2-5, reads EAGVAQSPRYKIIEKRQSVAFWCNPISGHATLYWYQQILGQGPKLLIQFQNNGVVDDSQLPKDRFSAERLKGVDSTLKIQPAKLEDSAVYLCASSPGTSGSDQETQYFGPGTRLLVL.

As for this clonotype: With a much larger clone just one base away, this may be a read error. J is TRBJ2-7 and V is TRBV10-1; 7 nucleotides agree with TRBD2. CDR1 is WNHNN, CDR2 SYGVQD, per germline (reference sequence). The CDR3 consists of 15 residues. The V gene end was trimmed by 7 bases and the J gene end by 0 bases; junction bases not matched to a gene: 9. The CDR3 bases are TGCGCCAGCAATCACACTAGCGTAAGCTCCTACGAGCAGTACTTC. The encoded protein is CASNHTSVSSYEQYF.

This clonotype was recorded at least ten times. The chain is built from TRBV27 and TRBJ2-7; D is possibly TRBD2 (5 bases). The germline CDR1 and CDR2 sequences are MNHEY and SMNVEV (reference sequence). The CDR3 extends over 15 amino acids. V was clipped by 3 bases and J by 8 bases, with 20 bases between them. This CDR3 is CASSFGGPVSTKQYF. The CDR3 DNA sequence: TGTGCCAGCAGTTTCGGAGGTCCCGTTTCTACGAAGCAGTACTTC.

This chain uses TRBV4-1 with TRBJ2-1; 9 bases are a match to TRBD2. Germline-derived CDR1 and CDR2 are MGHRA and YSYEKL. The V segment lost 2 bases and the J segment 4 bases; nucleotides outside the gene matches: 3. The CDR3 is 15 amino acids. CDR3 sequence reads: CASSQSSGSYNEQFF. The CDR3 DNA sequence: TGCGCCAGCAGCCAAAGTAGCGGGAGTTACAATGAGCAGTTCTTC.

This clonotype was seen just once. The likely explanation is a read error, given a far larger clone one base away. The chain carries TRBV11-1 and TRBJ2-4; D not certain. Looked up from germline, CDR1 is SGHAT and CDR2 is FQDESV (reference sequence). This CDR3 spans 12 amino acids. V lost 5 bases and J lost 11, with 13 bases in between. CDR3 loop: CASSPQGRLQYF. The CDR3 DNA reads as TGTGCCAGCAGCCCGCAAGGTCGGCTTCAGTACTTC. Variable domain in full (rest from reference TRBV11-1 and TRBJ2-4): EAEVAQSPRYKITEKSQAVAFWCDPISGHATLYWYRQILGQGPELLVQFQDESVVDDSQLPKDRFSAERLKGVDSTLKIQPAELGDSAMYLCASSPQGRLQYFGAGTRLSVL.

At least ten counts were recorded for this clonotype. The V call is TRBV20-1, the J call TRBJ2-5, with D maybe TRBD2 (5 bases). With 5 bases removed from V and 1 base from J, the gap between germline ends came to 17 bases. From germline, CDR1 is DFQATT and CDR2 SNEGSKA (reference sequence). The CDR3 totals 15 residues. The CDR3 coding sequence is TGCAGTGCTCGAGGGAGAGGGAATTTCCAAGAGACCCAGTACTTC. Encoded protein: CSARGRGNFQETQYF.

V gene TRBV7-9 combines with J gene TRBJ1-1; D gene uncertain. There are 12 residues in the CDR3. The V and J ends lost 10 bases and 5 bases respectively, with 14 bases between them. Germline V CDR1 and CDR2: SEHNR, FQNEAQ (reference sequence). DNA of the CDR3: TGTGCCACTAACTGGGAGGGAACTGAAGCTTTCTTT. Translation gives CATNWEGTEAFF. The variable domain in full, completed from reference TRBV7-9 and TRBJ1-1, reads DTGVSQNPRHKITKRGQNVTFRCDPISEHNRLYWYRQTLGQGPEFLTYFQNEAQLEKSRLLSDRFSAERPKGSFSTLEIQRTEQGDSAMYLCATNWEGTEAFFGQGTRLTVV.

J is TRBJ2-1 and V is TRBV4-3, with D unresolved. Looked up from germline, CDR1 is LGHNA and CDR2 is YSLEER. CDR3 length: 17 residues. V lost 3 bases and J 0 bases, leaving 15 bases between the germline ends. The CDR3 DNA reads TGCGCCAGCAGCCATGCGAACAGTCTCAACTCCTACAATGAGCAGTTCTTC. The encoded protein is CASSHANSLNSYNEQFF.